The entry below describes one T cell receptor beta chain. Its cognate antigen is unknown. Generated by immunoSEQ multiplex PCR, the TCRdb table keeps only in-frame clones and is missing some. The repertoire holds over 2 million clones, with approximately 90% as singletons. This CDR3 is 15 amino acids long. The V gene lost 7 bases and the J gene lost 11 bases, with 23 bases spanning the gap. Looked up from germline, CDR1 is LNHDA and CDR2 is SQIVND (reference sequence). This specimen comes from a study of shared clonotypes between healthy human individuals. Across the whole study: CD8 memory received one plate per donor, CD8 naive two, CD4 memory three and CD4 naive three. Findings and caveats of the study: Clonotype sharing across several donors was observed for about 5.2% of naive CD4 clonotypes. As a rule, naive subsets had a larger estimated richness than memory subsets. The sole specimen, blood, was sampled, and tissue repertoires likely differ.

V and J are TRBV19 and TRBJ1-4; D call uncertain. Sequencing used naive CD4+ T cells from PBMCs. Subset meaning: CD45RA+ positively selected. The origin of this receptor is a man aged 18 to 30 in good health. Some clones in this sample may be carry-over from other donors' samples. The CDR3 DNA reads TGTGCCAGTAATCCGGGCCCCGGTCGTGGCGGCAAACTGTTTTTT. This sequence encodes CASNPGPGRGGKLFF.